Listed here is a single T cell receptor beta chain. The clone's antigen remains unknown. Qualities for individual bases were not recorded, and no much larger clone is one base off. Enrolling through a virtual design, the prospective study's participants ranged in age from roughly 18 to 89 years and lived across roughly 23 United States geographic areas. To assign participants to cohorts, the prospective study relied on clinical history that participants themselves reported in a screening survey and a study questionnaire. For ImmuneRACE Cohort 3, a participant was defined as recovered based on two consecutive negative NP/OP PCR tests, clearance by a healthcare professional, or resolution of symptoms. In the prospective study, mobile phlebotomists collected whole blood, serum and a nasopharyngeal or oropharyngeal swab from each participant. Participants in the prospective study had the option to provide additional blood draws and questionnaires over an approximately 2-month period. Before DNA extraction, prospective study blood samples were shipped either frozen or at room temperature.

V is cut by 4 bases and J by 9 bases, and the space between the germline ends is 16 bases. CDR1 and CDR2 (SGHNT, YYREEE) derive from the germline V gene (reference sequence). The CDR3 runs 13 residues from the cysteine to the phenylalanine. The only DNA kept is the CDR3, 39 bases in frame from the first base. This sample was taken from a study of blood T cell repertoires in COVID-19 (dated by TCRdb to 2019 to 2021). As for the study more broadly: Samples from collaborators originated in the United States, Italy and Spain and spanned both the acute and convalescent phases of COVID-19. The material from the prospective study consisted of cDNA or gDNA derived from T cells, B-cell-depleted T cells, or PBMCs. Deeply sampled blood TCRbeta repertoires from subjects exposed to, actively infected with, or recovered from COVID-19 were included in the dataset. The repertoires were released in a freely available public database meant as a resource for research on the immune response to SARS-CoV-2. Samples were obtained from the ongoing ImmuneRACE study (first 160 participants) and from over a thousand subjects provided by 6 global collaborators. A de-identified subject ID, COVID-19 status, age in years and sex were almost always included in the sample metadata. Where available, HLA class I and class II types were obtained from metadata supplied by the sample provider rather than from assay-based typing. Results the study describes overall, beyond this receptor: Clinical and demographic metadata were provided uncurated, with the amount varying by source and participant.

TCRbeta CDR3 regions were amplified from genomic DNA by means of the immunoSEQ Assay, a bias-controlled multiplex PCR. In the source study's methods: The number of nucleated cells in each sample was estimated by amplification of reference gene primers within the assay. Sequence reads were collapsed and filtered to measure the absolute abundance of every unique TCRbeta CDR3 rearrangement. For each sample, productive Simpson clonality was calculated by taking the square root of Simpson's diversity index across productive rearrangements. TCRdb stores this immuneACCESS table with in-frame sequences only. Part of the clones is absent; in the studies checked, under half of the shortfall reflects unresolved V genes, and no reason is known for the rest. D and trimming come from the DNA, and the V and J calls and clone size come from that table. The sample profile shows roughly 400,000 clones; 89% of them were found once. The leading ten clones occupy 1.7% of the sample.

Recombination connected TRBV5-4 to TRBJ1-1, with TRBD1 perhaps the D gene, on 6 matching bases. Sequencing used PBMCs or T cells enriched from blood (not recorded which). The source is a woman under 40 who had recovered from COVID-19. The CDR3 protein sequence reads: CASSMTGTEKAFF. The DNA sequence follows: TGTGCCAGCAGCATGACAGGTACAGAGAAAGCTTTCTTT.